One and the same sample provided the 23 T cell receptor beta chains below, sequenced in a study. Using its own MiXCR run on the RT-PCR reads, TCRdb lists one record per CDR3 protein. The data show about 680,000 distinct CDR3 sequences, with 14% seen just once and roughly 3.9% held by the top ten. Input material: memory CD4+ T cells from blood. These TCRs come from a female donor in good health, serving as a healthy control.

This clonotype has more than one count but fewer than ten. The rearrangement joins TRBV21-1 to TRBJ2-7; TRBD1, the table's D call, lacks a check against the DNA. TRBV21-1 is recorded as a pseudogene. There are 14 residues in the CDR3. The CDR3 protein is CASSYTGGSYEQYF. CDR3 DNA: TGTGCCAGCAGCTACACAGGGGGTTCCTACGAGCAGTACTTC.

This clonotype was recorded a few times. The V and J genes are TRBV7-2 and TRBJ1-2, with D perhaps matching TRBD1 (6 bases). V was trimmed by 2 bases and J by 7 bases, leaving 17 bases between them. The CDR3 length is 15 residues. CDR1 and CDR2 (germline): SGHTA, FQGNSA. The CDR3 region has the DNA TGTGCCAGCAGCTTATACCTATTGGGGGCCTCTGGCTACACCTTC. Encoded protein: CASSLYLLGASGYTF.

V and J are TRBV12-3 or TRBV12-4 and TRBJ2-3; 11 bases are shared with TRBD1. The CDR3 has 15 amino acids. J gave up 2 bases and V 6 bases, and 4 bases lay outside the gene matches. CDR3 amino acids: CASRGDRGNTDTQYF. The DNA for the CDR3 is TGTGCCAGCAGGGGGGACAGGGGGAACACAGATACGCAGTATTTT.

This clonotype has just a few counts. The chain couples TRBV6-1 to TRBJ1-2; TRBD1 aligns across 9 bases. CDR1 and CDR2 (germline): MNHNS, SASEGT. CDR3 size: 14 residues. V shed 5 bases and J 6 bases; nucleotides not matched to a gene: 7. The CDR3 loop reads CASSTPGQGDGYTF. The DNA for the CDR3 is TGTGCCAGCAGTACTCCGGGACAGGGCGATGGCTACACCTTC.

This clonotype was found many times. The V and J genes are TRBV4-3 and TRBJ2-7; the D is unclear. Trimming stripped 0 bases from V and 3 bases from J, with 12 bases between. The length of the CDR3 is 15 residues. Germline V lookup: CDR1 LGHNA, CDR2 YSLEER. The DNA for the CDR3 is TGCGCCAGCAGCCAAGAAGTGGGTCGGGTCTACGAGCAGTACTTC. Translation gives CASSQEVGRVYEQYF.

This clonotype turned up a few times. The J gene is TRBJ2-1, the V gene TRBV9; 7 bases map to TRBD2. V lost 4 bases, J lost 3 bases, and 7 bases stayed unmatched. The CDR3 covers 15 residues. The germline V gene has CDR1 SGDLS and CDR2 YYNGEE. This CDR3 is CASSQSGESYNEQFF. The CDR3 bases are TGTGCCAGCAGCCAAAGCGGGGAAAGCTACAATGAGCAGTTCTTC.

V gene TRBV7-9 combines with J gene TRBJ1-1, with 8 positions matching TRBD1. In germline, CDR1 is SEHNR, CDR2 FQNEAQ (reference sequence). V was clipped by 4 bases and J by 5 bases; unmatched bases: 3. This CDR3 comprises 13 residues. This CDR3 is CASSWTGLTEAFF. DNA of the CDR3: TGTGCCAGCAGCTGGACAGGGTTGACTGAAGCTTTCTTT.

This chain uses TRBV7-2 with TRBJ1-6; D not resolved. This CDR3 has 12 amino acids. Germline assignment: CDR1 SGHTA and CDR2 FQGNSA. Trimming cost V 7 bases and J 9 bases, with 10 bases left between them. CDR3 coding DNA: TGTGCCAGCACCTCCCCAGGTTCACCCCTCCACTTT. This codes for CASTSPGSPLHF. The full variable domain, its missing parts supplied by reference TRBV7-2 and TRBJ1-6, is GAGVSQSPSNKVTEKGKDVELRCDPISGHTALYWYRQSLGQGLEFLIYFQGNSAPDKSGLPSDRFSAERTGGSVSTLTIQRTQQEDSAVYLCASTSPGSPLHFGNGTRLTVT.

This clonotype was picked up a small number of times. This chain uses TRBV28 with TRBJ2-2; unclear D gene. This CDR3 comprises 12 residues. Per germline, CDR1 MDHEN and CDR2 SYDVKM. V was shortened by 5 bases and J by 7 bases, with 8 bases between the two germline ends. The CDR3, as DNA: TGTGCCAGCAGTCGACTCCACGGGGAGCTGTTTTTT. As protein: CASSRLHGELFF. The whole variable domain, remainder taken from reference TRBV28 and TRBJ2-2, is DVKVTQSSRYLVKRTGEKVFLECVQDMDHENMFWYRQDPGLGLRLIYFSYDVKMKEKGDIPEGYSVSREKKERFSLILESASTNQTSMYLCASSRLHGELFFGEGSRLTVL.

The chain has TRBV11-2 and TRBJ1-2, with D hard to call. The CDR3 extends over 13 amino acids. With 5 bases removed from V and 8 bases from J, the gap between germline ends came to 15 bases. Germline CDR1 and CDR2: SGHAT and FQNNGV. The DNA of the CDR3 is TGTGCCAGCAGCCCCAGTGGCCAGAGCGGCTACACCTTC. Amino acid sequence: CASSPSGQSGYTF.

This clonotype has a handful of counts. The chain has TRBV12-3 or TRBV12-4 and TRBJ1-2; D unresolved. The germline V and J ends were trimmed by 7 bases and 0 bases, with 12 bases remaining between them. The CDR3 is made up of 14 amino acids. CDR3 amino acids: CASTRRGANYGYTF. CDR3 coding DNA: TGTGCCAGCACACGCCGGGGAGCTAACTATGGCTACACCTTC.

This clonotype was observed at least ten times. This sequence joins TRBV27 and TRBJ1-2; 10 bases are shared with TRBD1. With V trimmed by 6 bases and J by 8 bases, 6 bases remained unmatched. Per the germline V gene, CDR1 is MNHEY and CDR2 is SMNVEV (reference sequence). This CDR3 has 13 residues. The CDR3 bases are TGTGCCAGCAGCCGACAGGGGGCAGACGGCTACACCTTC. Protein product: CASSRQGADGYTF.

This clonotype was counted ten times or more. The chain links TRBV27 to TRBJ2-3; D may be TRBD1 or TRBD2 (5 bases each). CDR1 and CDR2 from the germline V gene are MNHEY and SMNVEV (reference sequence). This CDR3 has 14 amino acids. V was clipped by 5 bases and J by 6 bases, with 15 bases between them. The CDR3 region is CASSPSGRADTQYF. CDR3 nucleotide sequence: TGTGCCAGCAGTCCTTCGGGGCGTGCCGATACGCAGTATTTT.

This clonotype has at least ten counts. The chain joins TRBV20-1 to TRBJ2-7, with 12 nucleotides matching TRBD2. V lost 0 bases and J lost 5; bases outside the gene matches: 11. Germline lookup yields CDR1 DFQATT and CDR2 SNEGSKA (reference sequence). This CDR3 is 17 amino acids long. CDR3 amino acids: CSARDLMTSGSQDEQYF. CDR3 DNA: TGCAGTGCTAGAGATCTTATGACTAGCGGGAGTCAGGACGAGCAGTACTTC.

This clonotype turned up a few times. V gene TRBV11-2 combines with J gene TRBJ2-7; TRBD1 matches at 7 bases. Germline V CDR1 and CDR2: SGHAT, FQNNGV. With 6 bases clipped from V and 2 bases from J, the junction kept 10 bases outside the gene matches. The CDR3 length is 15 residues. This CDR3 is CASSRTSTGPYEQYF. DNA of the CDR3: TGTGCCAGCAGTCGAACATCGACAGGGCCCTACGAGCAGTACTTC. Full variable domain (outside the CDR3, taken from reference TRBV11-2 and TRBJ2-7): EAGVAQSPRYKIIEKRQSVAFWCNPISGHATLYWYQQILGQGPKLLIQFQNNGVVDDSQLPKDRFSAERLKGVDSTLKIQPAKLEDSAVYLCASSRTSTGPYEQYFGPGTRLTVT.

The chain links TRBV7-9 to TRBJ2-3; 7 nucleotides line up with TRBD2. J lost 5 bases, V lost 5 bases, and 7 bases had no gene match. The CDR3 has 14 amino acids. Germline assignment: CDR1 SEHNR and CDR2 FQNEAQ (reference sequence). The CDR3 bases are TGTGCCAGCAGCGCCGTGGTAGCGGGAGATACGCAGTATTTT. It codes for CASSAVVAGDTQYF.

The CDR3 is CASSLATSGIGEQFF. The DNA of the CDR3 is TGCGCCAGCAGCTTGGCAACTAGCGGGATAGGGGAGCAGTTCTTC. The chain employs TRBV5-1 and TRBJ2-1; 10 positions match TRBD2. V lost 0 bases, J lost 10 bases, and 7 bases stayed unmatched. Germline CDR1 and CDR2: SGHRS and YFSETQ. CDR3 length: 15 residues.

In this sample, this clonotype turned up many times. The rearrangement uses TRBV7-6 and TRBJ2-1; 10 bases match TRBD1. Germline V gives CDR1 SGHVS, CDR2 FNYEAQ. The ends lost 0 bases at V and 6 bases at J; junction bases unmatched: 11. This CDR3 has 18 amino acids. DNA for the CDR3: TGTGCCAGCAGCTTAGCTCCCGGGCTGGGGGACAGGGGCAATGAGCAGTTCTTC. The encoded protein is CASSLAPGLGDRGNEQFF.

V and J are TRBV28 and TRBJ1-1; 9 nucleotides line up with TRBD1. There are 14 residues in the CDR3. V shed 6 bases, J shed 1 base, and the junction held 3 bases outside the gene matches. Germline CDR1 reads MDHEN; CDR2 reads SYDVKM. The CDR3 DNA follows: TGTGCCAGCAGAACAGGGGGCTCGAACACTGAAGCTTTCTTT. Residues: CASRTGGSNTEAFF.

This clonotype has ten or more counts. The chain joins TRBV6-5 to TRBJ1-1; 7 bases line up with TRBD1. The CDR3 loop spans 15 amino acids. Germline V gene sequence: CDR1 MNHEY, CDR2 SVGAGI. J was trimmed by 2 bases and V by 0 bases; bases with no gene match: 3. The CDR3 DNA follows: TGTGCCAGCAGTTACTCGTGGACAGGCAACACTGAAGCTTTCTTT. It translates to CASSYSWTGNTEAFF.

This chain links TRBV30 with TRBJ1-2, with 7 bases matching TRBD1. The germline V gene encodes CDR1 GTSNPN and CDR2 SVGIG (reference sequence). CDR3 size: 14 residues. The junction had 12 bases not matched to a gene; V was cut back by 3 bases and J by 8 bases. As DNA, the CDR3 is TGTGCCTGGAGCTTCCGGGACAGCTACCTCGGCTACACCTTC. Translated, it gives CAWSFRDSYLGYTF. Filled out from reference TRBV30 and TRBJ1-2, the complete variable domain reads SQTIHQWPATLVQPVGSPLSLECTVEGTSNPNLYWYRQAAGRGLQLLFYSVGIGQISSEVPQNLSASRPQDRQFILSSKKLLLSDSGFYLCAWSFRDSYLGYTFGSGTRLTVV.

V usage is TRBV12-3 or TRBV12-4 and J usage is TRBJ2-6, with D possibly matching TRBD2 (6 bases). The CDR3 extends over 16 amino acids. Trimming shortened V by 0 bases and J by 4 bases, and 10 bases separated the two germline ends. The CDR3 here is CASSLAWGDGANVLTF. Here the CDR3 DNA reads TGTGCCAGCAGTTTAGCGTGGGGGGACGGGGCCAACGTCCTGACTTTC.

The chain joins TRBV19 to TRBJ1-2; possible D gene TRBD1, 5 bases. Germline V CDR1 and CDR2: LNHDA, SQIVND (reference sequence). The V end was cut by 4 bases, the J end by 4 bases, with 16 bases between. The CDR3 sequence is 15 residues long. The CDR3 sequence: CASSTLGGVSYGYTF. DNA of the CDR3: TGTGCCAGTAGTACCTTGGGGGGAGTCAGCTATGGCTACACCTTC.